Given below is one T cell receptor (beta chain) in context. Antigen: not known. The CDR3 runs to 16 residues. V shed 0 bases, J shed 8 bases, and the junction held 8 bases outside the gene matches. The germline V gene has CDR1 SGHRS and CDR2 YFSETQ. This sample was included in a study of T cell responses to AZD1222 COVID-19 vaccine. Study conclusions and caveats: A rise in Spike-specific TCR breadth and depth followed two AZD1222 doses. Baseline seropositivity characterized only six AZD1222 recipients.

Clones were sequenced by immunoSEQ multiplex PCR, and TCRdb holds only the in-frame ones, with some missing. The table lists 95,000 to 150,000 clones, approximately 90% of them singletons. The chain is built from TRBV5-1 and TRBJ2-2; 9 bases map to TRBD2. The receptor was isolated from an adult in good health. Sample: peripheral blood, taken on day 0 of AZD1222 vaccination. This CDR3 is CASSLDGTSHRGELFF. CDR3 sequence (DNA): TGCGCCAGCAGCTTGGATGGGACTAGCCATCGAGGGGAGCTGTTTTTT.